These 28 T cell receptor beta chains were all obtained from the same sample, sequenced in a study of T cell responses to AZD1222 COVID-19 vaccine (dated by TCRdb to the early 2020s). Interpreted using the paper, the time point label stands for: about 28 days (+/-7) after the second vaccine dose. The method behind the library was the immunoSEQ multiplex PCR assay. Here the immuneACCESS table is served through TCRdb, limited to in-frame sequences with V and J called. Missing clones are a known gap in these copies; in checked studies unresolved V genes cover under half, and the rest lacks a known reason. The sample contains some 130,000 clones, 85% to 95% of them found a single time. 6.5% to 8.5% of the sample rests with the top ten. The sequences come from peripheral blood, collected 28 days after the second AZD1222 dose. Receptors were obtained from an adult who received the AZD1222 COVID-19 vaccine.

The rearrangement links TRBV4-1 to TRBJ2-2; TRBD2 aligns across 10 bases. The junction had 8 bases not matched to a gene; V was cut back by 2 bases and J by 5 bases. CDR3 length equals 17 residues. Germline assignment: CDR1 MGHRA and CDR2 YSYEKL. The DNA for the CDR3 is TGCGCCAGCAGCCAACCCGGGACTAGCGTTTTAACCGGGGAGCTGTTTTTT. This encodes CASSQPGTSVLTGELFF.

The chain recombines TRBV25-1 with TRBJ1-2, with D maybe TRBD1 (6 bases). The CDR3 sequence is 12 residues long. The germline gives CDR1 MGHDK, CDR2 SYGVNS. V was trimmed by 2 bases and J by 8 bases, leaving 9 bases between them. CDR3 amino acids: CASSERGGGYTF. The CDR3 DNA is TGTGCCAGCAGTGAAAGGGGGGGAGGCTACACCTTC.

The chain is built from TRBV5-4 and TRBJ1-1, with unresolved D. Germline V gene sequence: CDR1 SGHNT, CDR2 YYREEE (reference sequence). CDR3 size: 14 residues. V was cut by 0 bases and J by 0 bases, with 6 bases left in between. CDR3 DNA: TGTGCCAGCAGCTTGGAGGGCCTGAACACTGAAGCTTTCTTT. Translated, it gives CASSLEGLNTEAFF.

CDR3 nucleotide sequence: TGTGCCAGCAGTTTTGCCGGGACAAGCTATGGCTACACCTTC. It translates to CASSFAGTSYGYTF. The rearrangement joins TRBV27 to TRBJ1-2, with D maybe TRBD1 (6 bases). V was cut by 3 bases and J by 4 bases, with 12 bases left in between. Per germline, CDR1 MNHEY and CDR2 SMNVEV (reference sequence). This CDR3 has 14 amino acids.

This rearrangement joins TRBV7-9 to TRBJ2-4; 7 positions agree with TRBD1. V lost 5 bases and J lost 4; bases outside the gene matches: 20. The germline V gene has CDR1 SEHNR and CDR2 FQNEAQ (reference sequence). The CDR3 loop spans 19 amino acids. The CDR3 protein is CASSPIDTDRAIHKNIQYF. DNA of the CDR3: TGTGCCAGCAGCCCCATTGATACCGACAGGGCCATTCATAAAAACATTCAGTACTTC.

The CDR3 is CASSPRDISYYGYTF. The CDR3 DNA follows: TGTGCCAGCAGCCCCCGGGACATCAGTTACTATGGCTACACCTTC. V is TRBV9 and J is TRBJ1-2, with D tentatively TRBD1 (6 bases). Germline loops: CDR1 SGDLS, CDR2 YYNGEE. V was clipped by 4 bases and J by 3 bases, with 16 bases between them. CDR3 length: 15 amino acids.

The chain carries TRBV27 and TRBJ1-6; D unclear. V dropped 3 bases and J dropped 6 bases, with 12 bases sitting between them. The CDR3 sequence is 15 residues long. Germline V gene data show CDR1 as MNHEY and CDR2 as SMNVEV (reference sequence). The DNA for the CDR3 is TGTGCCAGCAGTTTGCCCCCTGGGGTTAATTCACCCCTCCACTTT. Amino acid sequence: CASSLPPGVNSPLHF.

The chain has TRBV6-2 or TRBV6-3 and TRBJ2-7, with D uncertain. The length of the CDR3 is 14 residues. The ends were cut back, 3 bases at V and 3 bases at J, with 12 bases in the middle. Germline CDR1 MNHEY, CDR2 SVGEGT. The CDR3 protein is CASSYSVLIYEQYF. The CDR3 nucleotides are TGTGCCAGCAGTTATTCTGTCTTGATCTACGAGCAGTACTTC.

V is TRBV30 and J is TRBJ2-7; 7 bases match TRBD1. The germline CDR1 and CDR2 sequences are GTSNPN and SVGIG (reference sequence). The CDR3 runs 14 residues. Trimming cost V 3 bases and J 3 bases; bases outside gene matches: 8. Written as DNA, the CDR3 is TGTGCCTGGAGGGTTAAACGGGACAGCTACGAGCAGTACTTC. Translated, it gives CAWRVKRDSYEQYF.

V and J are TRBV11-1 and TRBJ1-4; TRBD1 agrees at 10 bases. Germline loops: CDR1 SGHAT, CDR2 FQDESV (reference sequence). J gave up 6 bases and V 5 bases, and 3 bases lay outside the gene matches. This CDR3 has 14 residues. The CDR3 sequence is CASSPGTGDEKLFF. In DNA form, the CDR3 reads TGTGCCAGCAGCCCCGGGACAGGGGATGAAAAACTGTTTTTT.

V is TRBV4-1 and J is TRBJ1-1; D is unresolved. Germline CDR1 is MGHRA and CDR2 is YSYEKL. The length of the CDR3 is 16 residues. V lost 1 base and J lost 4, with 16 bases in between. The CDR3 is CASSQGGALGITEAFF. The CDR3 DNA follows: TGCGCCAGCAGCCAAGGTGGCGCCCTAGGGATCACTGAAGCTTTCTTT.

This clone appeared a single time. The chain couples TRBV6-6 to TRBJ2-1; unclear D gene. Germline V gene lookup returns CDR1 MNHNY and CDR2 SVGAGI (reference sequence). The CDR3 extends over 10 amino acids. The V and J ends lost 8 bases and 9 bases respectively, with 8 bases between them. This CDR3 is CASGMAEQFF. The CDR3, as DNA: TGTGCCAGCGGTATGGCTGAGCAGTTCTTC.

V and J are TRBV14 and TRBJ1-3; D remains unclear. The length of the CDR3 is 15 residues. V lost 0 bases, J lost 0 bases, and 6 bases lay in between. The germline CDR1 and CDR2 sequences are SGHDN and FVKESK. The CDR3 coding sequence is TGTGCCAGCAGCCAAGACTGGAACTCTGGAAACACCATATATTTT. Protein sequence: CASSQDWNSGNTIYF.

V gene TRBV7-2 combines with J gene TRBJ2-5; D call uncertain. The CDR3 spans 13 residues. Between the trimmed V and J ends, which lost 2 bases and 5 bases, there was a span of 9 bases. Germline V gene data show CDR1 as SGHTA and CDR2 as FQGNSA. CDR3 residues: CASSLRFRETQYF. CDR3 sequence (DNA): TGTGCCAGCAGCTTACGTTTTCGGGAGACCCAGTACTTC.

The chain carries TRBV16 and TRBJ1-2; 8 bases line up with TRBD1. The CDR3 length is 15 residues. Germline CDR1 KGHSY, CDR2 FQNENV. J was trimmed by 4 bases and V by 4 bases; bases with no gene match: 8. The CDR3 spells CASSLSTGAFYGYTF. CDR3 nucleotides: TGTGCCAGCAGCCTCTCGACAGGGGCCTTCTATGGCTACACCTTC.

The chain is built from TRBV9 and TRBJ1-3, with 9 nucleotides matching TRBD1. The germline V gene encodes CDR1 SGDLS and CDR2 YYNGEE. Trimming at V came to 0 bases and at J to 3 bases, leaving 7 bases not matched to a gene. This CDR3 has 17 amino acids. CDR3 in DNA: TGTGCCAGCAGCGTAGATCCACAGGGGGCGCGTGGAAACACCATATATTTT. Its protein product is CASSVDPQGARGNTIYF.

V gene TRBV20-1 combines with J gene TRBJ2-1; D perhaps matches TRBD2 (5 bases). V lost 4 bases and J lost 9, with 10 bases in between. CDR1 and CDR2 from the germline V gene are DFQATT and SNEGSKA (reference sequence). This CDR3 contains 11 residues. CDR3 sequence reads: CSATDGGEQFF. The CDR3 coding sequence is TGCAGTGCTACGGACGGAGGTGAGCAGTTCTTC.

The chain carries TRBV24-1 and TRBJ1-2; D is ambiguous. V was shortened by 4 bases and J by 4 bases, with 12 bases between the two germline ends. CDR3 length: 14 amino acids. From germline, CDR1 is KGHDR and CDR2 SFDVKD. As DNA, the CDR3 is TGTGCCACCAGTGACCCCCGCGAGTCCTATGGCTACACCTTC. Amino acid sequence: CATSDPRESYGYTF.

This chain links TRBV10-3 with TRBJ1-2; no clear D gene. V lost 3 bases and J lost 6, with 20 bases in between. From germline, CDR1 is ENHRY and CDR2 SYGVKD. This CDR3 has 16 amino acids. Written as DNA, the CDR3 is TGTGCCATCAGTGATCCCGTTTCAGAGATCGAGGATGGCTACACCTTC. Encoded protein: CAISDPVSEIEDGYTF.

V and J are TRBV5-1 and TRBJ2-3, with 7 bases fitting TRBD2. The V gene's germline CDR1 is SGHRS and CDR2 YFSETQ. V lost 0 bases to trimming and J lost 0 bases; unmatched junction nucleotides: 7. The CDR3 totals 17 residues. The CDR3 region has the DNA TGCGCCAGCAGCTTGGAATGGCTAGCGGCTAGCACAGATACGCAGTATTTT. Protein sequence: CASSLEWLAASTDTQYF.

This clone was picked up a small number of times. This chain links TRBV10-2 with TRBJ1-2; unclear D gene. Germline V gives CDR1 WSHSY, CDR2 SAAADI. The length of the CDR3 is 14 residues. V gave up 4 bases and J gave up 4 bases, with 13 bases separating them. This CDR3 reads CASSVQGPTYGYTF. The CDR3 coding sequence is TGCGCCAGCAGTGTCCAAGGCCCAACCTATGGCTACACCTTC.

The chain carries TRBV7-9 and TRBJ2-1, with 12 nucleotides matching TRBD2. Trimming took 3 bases from V and 8 from J; bases not matched to a gene: 5. Germline V CDR1 and CDR2: SEHNR, FQNEAQ (reference sequence). The CDR3 is 15 residues long. CDR3 amino acids: CASSLRTSGTYEQFF. The CDR3 region has the DNA TGTGCCAGCAGCTTGAGGACTAGCGGGACTTATGAGCAGTTCTTC. Full variable domain (missing parts from reference TRBV7-9 and TRBJ2-1): DTGVSQNPRHKITKRGQNVTFRCDPISEHNRLYWYRQTLGQGPEFLTYFQNEAQLEKSRLLSDRFSAERPKGSFSTLEIQRTEQGDSAMYLCASSLRTSGTYEQFFGPGTRLTVL.

The chain employs TRBV19 and TRBJ2-2, with TRBD1 identical over 8 bases. Looked up from germline, CDR1 is LNHDA and CDR2 is SQIVND (reference sequence). The CDR3 consists of 18 residues. The J segment lost 7 bases and the V segment lost 6 bases, leaving 19 bases of the junction unmatched. The DNA of the CDR3 is TGTGCCAGTAGCCCGTCTCTTTTGGACAGGGTGGTGGGCGGGGAGCTGTTTTTT. This codes for CASSPSLLDRVVGGELFF.

The chain combines TRBV6-1 with TRBJ1-5; possible D gene TRBD1, 5 bases. V was cut by 0 bases and J by 5 bases, with 11 bases left in between. Germline values: CDR1 MNHNS, CDR2 SASEGT. The CDR3 totals 15 residues. The CDR3 DNA reads as TGTGCCAGCAGTGAAGCGCGACGACAGTATCAGCCCCAGCATTTT. Protein product: CASSEARRQYQPQHF.

The chain recombines TRBV28 with TRBJ2-1; 7 positions match TRBD1. Germline V gene sequence: CDR1 MDHEN, CDR2 SYDVKM. V lost 5 bases and J lost 4; bases outside the gene matches: 11. The CDR3 extends over 16 amino acids. Here the CDR3 reads CASSEQGTTEYNEQFF. The CDR3 region has the DNA TGTGCCAGCAGTGAACAGGGGACGACAGAGTACAATGAGCAGTTCTTC.

This chain uses TRBV3-1 (or the pseudogene TRBV3-2) with TRBJ2-5; D gene unclear. The CDR3 extends over 12 amino acids. V lost 4 bases, J lost 7 bases, and 10 bases lay in between. Germline CDR1 and CDR2: LGHDT and YNNKEL (reference sequence). CDR3 region: CASSPTRTTQYF. The CDR3 DNA follows: TGTGCCAGCAGCCCCACCCGCACGACCCAGTACTTC.

The chain uses TRBV4-1 and TRBJ1-4, with a tentative D call TRBD1 (5 bases). CDR1 is MGHRA, CDR2 YSYEKL, per germline. The CDR3 is 17 amino acids. V was shortened by 0 bases and J by 8 bases, with 19 bases between the two germline ends. The CDR3 DNA reads as TGCGCCAGCAGCCAAGAGGTGCTGGGGCCACCCGACGAAAAACTGTTTTTT. It is translated as CASSQEVLGPPDEKLFF.

This clone is a singleton in its sample. V gene TRBV7-6 combines with J gene TRBJ2-2, with D possibly matching TRBD2 (5 bases). The ends were cut back, 1 base at V and 4 bases at J, with 10 bases in the middle. CDR1 is SGHVS and CDR2 is FNYEAQ in the germline V gene. This CDR3 comprises 15 residues. In DNA, the CDR3 is TGTGCCAGCAGCTTAGGAGCGGCTGGCACCGGGGAGCTGTTTTTT. This codes for CASSLGAAGTGELFF.